Presented here are 3 T cell receptor beta chains from one specimen sequenced in a study of T cells in women clearing cervical HPV infection. Clones were read by immunoSEQ multiplex PCR, and TCRdb kept only the in-frame ones, dropping some. The sample data list some 20,000 clones. The sequencing sample was made of blood buffy coat. The receptor set was obtained from a woman between 18 and 70 years old with a cervical HPV16 infection that either progressed to CIN3+ or cleared (not recorded which).

A remark on this clone: The read comes to an end 3 residues before the CDR3 does, leaving the germline J gene to fill in the end. This sequence joins TRBV19 and TRBJ1-1, with TRBD1 matching over 12 bases. Germline loops: CDR1 LNHDA, CDR2 SQIVND (reference sequence). This CDR3 has 19 amino acids. The V gene end was trimmed by 0 bases and the J gene end by 4 bases; junction bases not matched to a gene: 12. This chain's CDR3 is CASSIDLWGQGASITEAFF. The CDR3 DNA, read in part, is TGTGCCAGTAGTATAGATCTATGGGGACAGGGGGCCTCGATCACTGAA.

Notes on this clone: With the read ending 3 residues before the CDR3 end, the germline J gene is used to fill in that end. V gene TRBV20-1 combines with J gene TRBJ2-3, with D maybe TRBD1 (6 bases). Looked up from germline, CDR1 is DFQATT and CDR2 is SNEGSKA (reference sequence). This CDR3 has 15 amino acids. Trimming took 6 bases from V and 4 from J, leaving 20 bases between them. The CDR3 spells CSATRAQGLSDTQYF. CDR3 bases read: TGCAGTGCAACCAGAGCCCAGGGGCTATCAGATACG.

About this clone itself: The CDR3 end is not reached by the read, which stops 3 residues before it; the germline J gene fills it in. This chain uses TRBV7-9 with TRBJ1-2, with TRBD1 as a possible D gene (5 bases). The V end lost 0 bases, the J end lost 4 bases, and 12 bases lay between the germline ends. Germline assignment: CDR1 SEHNR and CDR2 FQNEAQ (reference sequence). The CDR3 is 15 amino acids. The chain's CDR3 is CASSLARGAGYGYTF. The sequenced part of the CDR3 DNA is TGTGCCAGCAGCTTAGCTAGGGGCGCCGGCTATGGC.